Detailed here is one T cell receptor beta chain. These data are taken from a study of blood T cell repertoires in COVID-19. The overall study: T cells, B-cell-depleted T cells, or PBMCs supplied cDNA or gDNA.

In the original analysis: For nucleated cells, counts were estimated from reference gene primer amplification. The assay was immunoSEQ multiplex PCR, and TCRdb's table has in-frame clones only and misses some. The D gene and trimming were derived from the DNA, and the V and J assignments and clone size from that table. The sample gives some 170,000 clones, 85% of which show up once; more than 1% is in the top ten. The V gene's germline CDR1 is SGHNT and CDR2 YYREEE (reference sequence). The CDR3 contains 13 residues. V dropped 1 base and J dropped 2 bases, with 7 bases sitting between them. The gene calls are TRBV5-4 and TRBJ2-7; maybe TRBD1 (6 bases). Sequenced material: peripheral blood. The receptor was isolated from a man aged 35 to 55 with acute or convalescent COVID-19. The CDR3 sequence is CASSLQGTYEQYF. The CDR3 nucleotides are TGTGCCAGCAGCTTGCAGGGGACCTACGAGCAGTACTTC.